This TCR beta chain was sequenced during a study of human T cells and chemical hapten exposure. In this sample, this clonotype turned up many times. The antigen is unknown. The library put unique molecular identifiers onto individual cDNA molecules. TCRdb re-derived calls from the RACE reads in MiXCR, one entry per CDR3 protein. Found here are some 400,000 distinct CDR3 sequences, around 5.5% of them singletons; the top ten hold 2.5% to 3%. This sample's time point: pre-sensitization, week 0. Treatment indicated: therapeutic diphenylcyclopropenone sensitization with weekly scalp DPC. RNA extraction used unfractionated whole blood as the source of total RNA. Broader study findings: Clustering by CDR3 similarity yielded significantly more large clusters from expanded TCRs than controls. There was no change with DPC sensitization in TCRs above 1 in 1000 frequency.

V gave up 5 bases and J gave up 0 bases, with 10 bases separating them. Germline V gene lookup returns CDR1 DFQATT and CDR2 SNEGSKA (reference sequence). CDR3 size: 13 residues. The sequenced sample was whole blood, obtained in connection with sensitization to the hapten diphenylcyclopropenone (DPC). The chain employs TRBV20-1 and TRBJ1-1; the D gene is possibly TRBD1 (6 bases). This clonotype originated in a woman in her forties or fifties with alopecia areata. Some clones in this sample may be carry-over from other donors' samples. CDR3 sequence (DNA): TGCAGTGCTTTAGACAGGTTGAACACTGAAGCTTTCTTT. Amino acid sequence: CSALDRLNTEAFF.